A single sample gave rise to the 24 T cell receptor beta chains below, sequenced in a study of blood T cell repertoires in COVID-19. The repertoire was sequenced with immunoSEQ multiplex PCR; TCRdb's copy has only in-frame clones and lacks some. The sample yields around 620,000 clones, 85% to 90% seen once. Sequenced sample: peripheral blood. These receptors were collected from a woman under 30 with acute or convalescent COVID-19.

The CDR3 DNA reads TGTGCCAGCAGCCAACGAAAGGGTAGCGGGGGGACCTACAATGAGCAGTTCTTC. Protein sequence: CASSQRKGSGGTYNEQFF. The J gene is TRBJ2-1, the V gene TRBV7-9; TRBD2 aligns across 10 bases. Per the germline V gene, CDR1 is SEHNR and CDR2 is FQNEAQ (reference sequence). The ends lost 5 bases at V and 2 bases at J; junction bases unmatched: 12. The CDR3 contains 18 residues.

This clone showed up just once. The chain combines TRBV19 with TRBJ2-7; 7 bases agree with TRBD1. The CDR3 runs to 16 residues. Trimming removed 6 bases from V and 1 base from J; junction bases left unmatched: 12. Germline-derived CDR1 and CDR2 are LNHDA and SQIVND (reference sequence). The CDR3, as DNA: TGTGCCAGTAGCCTTTACAGGGGCGCGACTTCCTACGAGCAGTACTTC. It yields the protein CASSLYRGATSYEQYF.

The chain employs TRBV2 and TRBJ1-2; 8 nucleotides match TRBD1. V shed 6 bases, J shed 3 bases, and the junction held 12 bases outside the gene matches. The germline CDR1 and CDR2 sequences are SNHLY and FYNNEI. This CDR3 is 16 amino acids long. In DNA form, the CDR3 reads TGTGCCAGCAGCCGGACAGGGAGTTTCGCGGACTATGGCTACACCTTC. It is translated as CASSRTGSFADYGYTF. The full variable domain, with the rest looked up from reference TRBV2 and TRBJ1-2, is EPEVTQTPSHQVTQMGQEVILRCVPISNHLYFYWYRQILGQKVEFLVSFYNNEISEKSEIFDDQFSVERPDGSNFTLKIRSTKLEDSAMYFCASSRTGSFADYGYTFGSGTRLTVV.

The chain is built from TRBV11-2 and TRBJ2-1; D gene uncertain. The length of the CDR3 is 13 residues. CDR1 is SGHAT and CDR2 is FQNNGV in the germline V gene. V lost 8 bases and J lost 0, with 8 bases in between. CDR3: CASRPSSYNEQFF. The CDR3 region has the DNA TGTGCCAGCCGCCCGAGCTCCTACAATGAGCAGTTCTTC.

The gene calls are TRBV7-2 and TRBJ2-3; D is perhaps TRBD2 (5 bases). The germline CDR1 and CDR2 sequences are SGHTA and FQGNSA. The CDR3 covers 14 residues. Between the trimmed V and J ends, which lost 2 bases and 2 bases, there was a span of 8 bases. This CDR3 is CASSLTRDTDTQYF. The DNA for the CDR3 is TGTGCCAGCAGCTTAACACGGGACACAGATACGCAGTATTTT.

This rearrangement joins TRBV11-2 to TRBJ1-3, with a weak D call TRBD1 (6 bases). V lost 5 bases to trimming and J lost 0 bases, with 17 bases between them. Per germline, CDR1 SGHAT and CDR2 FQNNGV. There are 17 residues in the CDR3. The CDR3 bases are TGTGCCAGCAGCCGCACCCCTGGACAGCTCTCTGGAAACACCATATATTTT. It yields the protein CASSRTPGQLSGNTIYF.

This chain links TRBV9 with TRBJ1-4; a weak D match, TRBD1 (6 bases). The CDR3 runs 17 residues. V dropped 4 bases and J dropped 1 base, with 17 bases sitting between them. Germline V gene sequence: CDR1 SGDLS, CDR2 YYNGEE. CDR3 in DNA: TGTGCCAGCAGCCCCCATAGGGGGATGTTAACTAATGAAAAACTGTTTTTT. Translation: CASSPHRGMLTNEKLFF.

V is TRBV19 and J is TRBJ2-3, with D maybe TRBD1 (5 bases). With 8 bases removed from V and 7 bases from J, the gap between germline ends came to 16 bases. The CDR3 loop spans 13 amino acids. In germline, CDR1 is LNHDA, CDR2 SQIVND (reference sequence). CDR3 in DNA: TGTGCCAGTGGGGCCCTTATGGGGAATACGCAGTATTTT. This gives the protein CASGALMGNTQYF.

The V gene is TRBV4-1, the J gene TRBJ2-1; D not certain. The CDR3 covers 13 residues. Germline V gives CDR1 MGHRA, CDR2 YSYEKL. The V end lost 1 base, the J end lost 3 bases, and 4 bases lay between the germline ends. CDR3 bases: TGCGCCAGCAGCCAAGCTGTCTACAATGAGCAGTTCTTC. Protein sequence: CASSQAVYNEQFF.

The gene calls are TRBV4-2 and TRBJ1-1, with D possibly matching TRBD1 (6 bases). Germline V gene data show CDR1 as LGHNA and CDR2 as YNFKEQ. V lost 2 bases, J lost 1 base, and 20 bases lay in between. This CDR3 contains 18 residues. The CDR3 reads CASSQTWVGAAGNTEAFF. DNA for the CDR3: TGTGCCAGCAGCCAAACCTGGGTGGGGGCGGCGGGGAACACTGAAGCTTTCTTT.

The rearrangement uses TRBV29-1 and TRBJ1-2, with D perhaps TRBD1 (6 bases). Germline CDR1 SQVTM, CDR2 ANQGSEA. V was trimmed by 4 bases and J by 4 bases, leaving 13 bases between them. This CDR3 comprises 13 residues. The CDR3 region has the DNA TGCAGCGTTGGTCGACAGGACACCTATGGCTACACCTTC. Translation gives CSVGRQDTYGYTF.

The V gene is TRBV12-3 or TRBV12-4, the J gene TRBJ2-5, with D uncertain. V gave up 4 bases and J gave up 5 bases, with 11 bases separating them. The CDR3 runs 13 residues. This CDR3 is CASSSNSRETQYF. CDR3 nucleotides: TGTGCCAGCAGTTCCAACTCCCGCGAGACCCAGTACTTC.

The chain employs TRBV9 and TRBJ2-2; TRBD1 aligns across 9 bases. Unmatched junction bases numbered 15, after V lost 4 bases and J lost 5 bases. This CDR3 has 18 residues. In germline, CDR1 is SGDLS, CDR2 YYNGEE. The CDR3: CASSPSPGQGVLTGELFF. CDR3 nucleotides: TGTGCCAGCAGCCCGTCACCGGGACAGGGAGTTCTAACCGGGGAGCTGTTTTTT.

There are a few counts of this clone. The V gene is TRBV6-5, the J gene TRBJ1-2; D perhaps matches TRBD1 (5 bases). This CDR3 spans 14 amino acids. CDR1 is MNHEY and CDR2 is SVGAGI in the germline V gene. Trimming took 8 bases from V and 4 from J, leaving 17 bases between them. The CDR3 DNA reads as TGTGCCAGCCAACTTGCTAGGGGTACCTATGGCTACACCTTC. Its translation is CASQLARGTYGYTF.

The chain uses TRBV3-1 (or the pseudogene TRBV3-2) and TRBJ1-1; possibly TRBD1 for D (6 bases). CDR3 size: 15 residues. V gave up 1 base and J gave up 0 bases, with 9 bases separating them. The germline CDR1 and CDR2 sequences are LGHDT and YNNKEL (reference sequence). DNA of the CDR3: TGTGCCAGCAGCCAAGCCACAGGGATGAACACTGAAGCTTTCTTT. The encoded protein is CASSQATGMNTEAFF.

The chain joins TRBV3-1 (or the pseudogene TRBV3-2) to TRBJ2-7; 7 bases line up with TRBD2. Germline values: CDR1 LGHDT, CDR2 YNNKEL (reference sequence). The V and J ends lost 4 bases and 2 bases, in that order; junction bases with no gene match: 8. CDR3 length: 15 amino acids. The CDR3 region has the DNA TGTGCCAGCAGCCCCGCTTGGACTAGGACCTACGAGCAGTACTTC. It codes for CASSPAWTRTYEQYF.

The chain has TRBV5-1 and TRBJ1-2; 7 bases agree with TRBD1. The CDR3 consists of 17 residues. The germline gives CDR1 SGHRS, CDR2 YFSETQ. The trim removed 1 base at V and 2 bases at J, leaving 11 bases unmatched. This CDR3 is CASSLIPQGTRNYGYTF. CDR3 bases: TGCGCCAGCAGCTTGATCCCACAGGGGACCAGAAACTATGGCTACACCTTC.

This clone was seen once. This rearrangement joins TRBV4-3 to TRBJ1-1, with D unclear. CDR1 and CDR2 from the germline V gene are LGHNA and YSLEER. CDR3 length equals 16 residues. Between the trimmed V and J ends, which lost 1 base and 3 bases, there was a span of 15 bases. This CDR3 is CASSQGGWSGYTEAFF. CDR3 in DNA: TGCGCCAGCAGCCAAGGCGGATGGAGTGGTTACACTGAAGCTTTCTTT.

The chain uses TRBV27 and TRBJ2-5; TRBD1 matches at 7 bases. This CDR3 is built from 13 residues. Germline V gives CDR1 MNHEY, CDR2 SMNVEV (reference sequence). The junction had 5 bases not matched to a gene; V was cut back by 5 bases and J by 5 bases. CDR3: CASSQTGWETQYF. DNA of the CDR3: TGTGCCAGCAGTCAGACAGGGTGGGAGACCCAGTACTTC.

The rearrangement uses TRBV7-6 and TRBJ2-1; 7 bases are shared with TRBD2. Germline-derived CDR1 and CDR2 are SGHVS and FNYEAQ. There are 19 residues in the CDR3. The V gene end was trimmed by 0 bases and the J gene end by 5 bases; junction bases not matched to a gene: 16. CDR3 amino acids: CASSLAPLTGLLGDNEQFF. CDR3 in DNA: TGTGCCAGCAGCTTAGCCCCTCTTACGGGACTACTAGGTGACAATGAGCAGTTCTTC.

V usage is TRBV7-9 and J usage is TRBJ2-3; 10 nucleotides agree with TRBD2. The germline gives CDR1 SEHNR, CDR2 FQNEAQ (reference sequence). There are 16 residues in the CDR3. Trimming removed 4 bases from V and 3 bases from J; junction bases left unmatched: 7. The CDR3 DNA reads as TGTGCCAGCAGCTCCACCCAGCGGGGGGGTACAGATACGCAGTATTTT. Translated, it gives CASSSTQRGGTDTQYF.

For the CDR3, the DNA is TGTGCCAGCAGCGATATAGAGGGCGGGGGGTTCTACGAGCAGTACTTC. It translates to CASSDIEGGGFYEQYF. J is TRBJ2-7 and V is TRBV7-2, with 8 bases lining up with TRBD2. The V and J ends lost 5 bases and 3 bases, in that order; junction bases with no gene match: 12. CDR3 length: 16 amino acids. Germline values: CDR1 SGHTA, CDR2 FQGNSA. The full variable domain, its missing parts supplied by reference TRBV7-2 and TRBJ2-7, is GAGVSQSPSNKVTEKGKDVELRCDPISGHTALYWYRQSLGQGLEFLIYFQGNSAPDKSGLPSDRFSAERTGGSVSTLTIQRTQQEDSAVYLCASSDIEGGGFYEQYFGPGTRLTVT.

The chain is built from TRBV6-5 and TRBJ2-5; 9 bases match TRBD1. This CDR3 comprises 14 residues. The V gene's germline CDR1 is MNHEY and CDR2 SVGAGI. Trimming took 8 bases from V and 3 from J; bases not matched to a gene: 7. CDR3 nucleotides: TGTGCCAGCTACCCCCGGGACAGGGAAGAGACCCAGTACTTC. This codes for CASYPRDREETQYF.

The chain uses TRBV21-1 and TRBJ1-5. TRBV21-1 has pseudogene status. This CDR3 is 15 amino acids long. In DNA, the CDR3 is TGTGCCAGCAGCAAAGGGGGGGGGATGGATCAGCCCCAGCATTTT. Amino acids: CASSKGGGMDQPQHF.